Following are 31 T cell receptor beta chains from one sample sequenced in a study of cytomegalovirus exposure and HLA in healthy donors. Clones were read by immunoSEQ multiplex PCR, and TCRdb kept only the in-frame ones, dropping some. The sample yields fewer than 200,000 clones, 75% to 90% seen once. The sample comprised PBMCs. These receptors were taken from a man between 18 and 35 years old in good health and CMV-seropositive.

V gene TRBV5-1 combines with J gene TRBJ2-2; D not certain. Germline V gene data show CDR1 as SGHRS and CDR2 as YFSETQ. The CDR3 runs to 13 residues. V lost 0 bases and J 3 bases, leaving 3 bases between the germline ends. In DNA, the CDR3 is TGCGCCAGCAGCTTGGTAGACACCGGGGAGCTGTTTTTT. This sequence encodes CASSLVDTGELFF.

The CDR3 loop reads CASHRLPGTEAFF. CDR3 DNA sequence: TGTGCCAGCCACCGCCTTCCCGGCACTGAAGCTTTCTTT. The chain joins TRBV6-1 to TRBJ1-1; D gene unclear. The CDR3 length is 13 residues. Trimming cost V 8 bases and J 4 bases, with 14 bases left between them. Germline CDR1 reads MNHNS; CDR2 reads SASEGT.

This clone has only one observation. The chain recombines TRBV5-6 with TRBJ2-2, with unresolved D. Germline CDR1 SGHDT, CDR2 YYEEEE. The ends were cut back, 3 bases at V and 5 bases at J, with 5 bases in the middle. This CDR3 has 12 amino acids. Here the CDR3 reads CASSWATGELFF. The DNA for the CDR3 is TGTGCCAGCAGCTGGGCGACCGGGGAGCTGTTTTTT.

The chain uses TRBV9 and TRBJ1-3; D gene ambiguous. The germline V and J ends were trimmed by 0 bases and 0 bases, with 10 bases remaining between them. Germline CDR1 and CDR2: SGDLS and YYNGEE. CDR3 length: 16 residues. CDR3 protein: CASSVERGYSGNTIYF. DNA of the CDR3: TGTGCCAGCAGCGTAGAGCGAGGGTACTCTGGAAACACCATATATTTT.

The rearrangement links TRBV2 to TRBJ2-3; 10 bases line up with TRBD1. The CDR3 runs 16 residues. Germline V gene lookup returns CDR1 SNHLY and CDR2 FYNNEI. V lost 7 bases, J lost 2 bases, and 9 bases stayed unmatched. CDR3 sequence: CASNDLDRGNTDTQYF. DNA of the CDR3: TGTGCCAGCAACGATTTGGACAGGGGGAACACAGATACGCAGTATTTT.

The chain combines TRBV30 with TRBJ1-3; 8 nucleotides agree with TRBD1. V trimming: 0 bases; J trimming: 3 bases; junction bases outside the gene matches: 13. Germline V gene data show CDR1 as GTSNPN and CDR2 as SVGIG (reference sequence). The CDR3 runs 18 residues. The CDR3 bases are TGTGCCTGGAGTGTCGACAGGGGCCAGTTGGTGGGTGGAAACACCATATATTTT. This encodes CAWSVDRGQLVGGNTIYF. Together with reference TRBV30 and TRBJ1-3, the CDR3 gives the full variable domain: SQTIHQWPATLVQPVGSPLSLECTVEGTSNPNLYWYRQAAGRGLQLLFYSVGIGQISSEVPQNLSASRPQDRQFILSSKKLLLSDSGFYLCAWSVDRGQLVGGNTIYFGEGSWLTVV.

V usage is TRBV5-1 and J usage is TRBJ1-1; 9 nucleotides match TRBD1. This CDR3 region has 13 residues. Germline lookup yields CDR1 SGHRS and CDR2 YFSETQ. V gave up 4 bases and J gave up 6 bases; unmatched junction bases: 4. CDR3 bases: TGCGCCAGCAGCATGGACAGGGGCGCTGAAGCTTTCTTT. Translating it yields CASSMDRGAEAFF.

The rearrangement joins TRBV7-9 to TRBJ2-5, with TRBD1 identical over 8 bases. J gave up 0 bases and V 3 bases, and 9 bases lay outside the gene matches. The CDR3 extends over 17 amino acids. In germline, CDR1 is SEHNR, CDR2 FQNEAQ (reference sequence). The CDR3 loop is CASSFVPGTGYQETQYF. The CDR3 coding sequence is TGTGCCAGCAGCTTCGTCCCCGGGACAGGATACCAAGAGACCCAGTACTTC.

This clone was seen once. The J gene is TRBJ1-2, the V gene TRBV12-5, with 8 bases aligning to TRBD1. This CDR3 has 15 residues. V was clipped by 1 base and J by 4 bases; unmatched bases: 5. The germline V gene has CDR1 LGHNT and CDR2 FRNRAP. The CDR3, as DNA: TGTGCTAGTGGTTTGGGCCAGGGGGCGAGCTATGGCTACACCTTC. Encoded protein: CASGLGQGASYGYTF.

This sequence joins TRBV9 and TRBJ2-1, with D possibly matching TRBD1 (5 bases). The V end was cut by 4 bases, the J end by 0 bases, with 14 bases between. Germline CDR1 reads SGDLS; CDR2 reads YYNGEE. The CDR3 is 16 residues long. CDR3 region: CASSNLDTSSYNEQFF. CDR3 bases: TGTGCCAGCAGCAACCTGGACACAAGCTCCTACAATGAGCAGTTCTTC.

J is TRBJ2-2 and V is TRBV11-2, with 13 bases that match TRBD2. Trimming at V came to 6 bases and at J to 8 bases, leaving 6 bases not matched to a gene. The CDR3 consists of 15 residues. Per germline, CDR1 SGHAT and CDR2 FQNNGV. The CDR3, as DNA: TGTGCCAGCAGACAACTAGCGGGGGGGCCAGGGGAGCTGTTTTTT. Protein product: CASRQLAGGPGELFF.

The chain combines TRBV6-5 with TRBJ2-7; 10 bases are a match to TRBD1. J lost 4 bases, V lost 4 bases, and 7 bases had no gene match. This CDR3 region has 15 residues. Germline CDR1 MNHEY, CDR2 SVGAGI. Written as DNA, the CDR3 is TGTGCCAGCAGTTCTTGGACAGGGGGGAAATACGAGCAGTACTTC. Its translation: CASSSWTGGKYEQYF.

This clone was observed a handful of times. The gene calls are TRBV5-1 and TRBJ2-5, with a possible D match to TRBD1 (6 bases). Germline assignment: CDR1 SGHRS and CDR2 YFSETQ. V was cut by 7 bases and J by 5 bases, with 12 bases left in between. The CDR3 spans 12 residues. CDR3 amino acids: CASGQGMETQYF. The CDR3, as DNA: TGCGCCAGCGGGCAGGGGATGGAGACCCAGTACTTC.

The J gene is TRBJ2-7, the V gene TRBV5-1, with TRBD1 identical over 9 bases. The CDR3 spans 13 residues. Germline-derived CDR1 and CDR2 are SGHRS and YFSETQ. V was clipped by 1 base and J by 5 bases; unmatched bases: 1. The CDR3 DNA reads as TGCGCCAGCAGCTTGTGGACAGGGGACGAGCAGTACTTC. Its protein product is CASSLWTGDEQYF.

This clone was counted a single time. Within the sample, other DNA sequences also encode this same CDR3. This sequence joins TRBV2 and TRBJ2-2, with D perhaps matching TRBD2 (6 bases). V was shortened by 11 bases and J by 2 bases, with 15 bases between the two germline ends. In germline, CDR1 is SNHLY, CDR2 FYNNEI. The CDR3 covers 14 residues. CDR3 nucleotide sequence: TGTGCCGGCAAGGCGGGGATTAACACCGGGGAGCTGTTTTTT. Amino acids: CAGKAGINTGELFF. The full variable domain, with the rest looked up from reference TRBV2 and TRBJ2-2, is EPEVTQTPSHQVTQMGQEVILRCVPISNHLYFYWYRQILGQKVEFLVSFYNNEISEKSEIFDDQFSVERPDGSNFTLKIRSTKLEDSAMYFCAGKAGINTGELFFGEGSRLTVL.

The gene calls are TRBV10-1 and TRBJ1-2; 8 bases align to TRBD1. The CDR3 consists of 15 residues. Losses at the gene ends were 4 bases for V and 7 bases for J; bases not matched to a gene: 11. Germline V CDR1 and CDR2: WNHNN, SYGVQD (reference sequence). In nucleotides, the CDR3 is TGCGCCAGCAGTGTTAAGGGACAGGCGCTTGGTGGCTACACCTTC. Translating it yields CASSVKGQALGGYTF.

CDR3 in DNA: TGTGCCTGGGGTCCAGCGGGATACACAGATACGCAGTATTTT. Translation: CAWGPAGYTDTQYF. The chain uses TRBV30 and TRBJ2-3; 7 bases match TRBD2. After removal of 5 bases from V and 2 bases from J, the junction contained 7 bases not matched to a gene. CDR1 GTSNPN and CDR2 SVGIG come from the germline V gene (reference sequence). The CDR3 extends over 14 amino acids.

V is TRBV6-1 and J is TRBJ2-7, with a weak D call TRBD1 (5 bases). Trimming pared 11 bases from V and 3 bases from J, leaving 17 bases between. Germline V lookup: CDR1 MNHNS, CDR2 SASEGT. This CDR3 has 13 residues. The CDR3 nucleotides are TGTGCCGCCACACCGACAGCAAACTACGAGCAGTACTTC. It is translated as CAATPTANYEQYF.

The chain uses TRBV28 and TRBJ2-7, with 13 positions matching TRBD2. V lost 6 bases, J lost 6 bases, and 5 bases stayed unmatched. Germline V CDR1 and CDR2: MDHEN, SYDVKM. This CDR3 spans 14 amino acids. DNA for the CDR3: TGTGCCAGCAGAACTAGCGGGAGGGGGGTCGAGCAGTACTTC. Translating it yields CASRTSGRGVEQYF.

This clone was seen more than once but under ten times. The CDR3 sequence is CASSELRGGYTEAFF. CDR3 bases: TGTGCCAGCAGTGAATTGAGGGGAGGGTACACTGAAGCTTTCTTT. This sequence joins TRBV25-1 and TRBJ1-1, with D possibly matching TRBD1 (5 bases). The germline gives CDR1 MGHDK, CDR2 SYGVNS. This CDR3 has 15 amino acids. The V gene lost 1 base and the J gene lost 3 bases, with 12 bases spanning the gap.

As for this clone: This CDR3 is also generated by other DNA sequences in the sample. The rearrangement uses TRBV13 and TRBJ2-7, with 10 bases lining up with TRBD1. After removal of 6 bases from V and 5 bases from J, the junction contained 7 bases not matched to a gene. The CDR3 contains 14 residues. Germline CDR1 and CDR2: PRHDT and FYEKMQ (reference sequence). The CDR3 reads CASSPGQGVHEQYF. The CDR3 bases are TGTGCCAGCAGTCCTGGACAGGGGGTACACGAGCAGTACTTC. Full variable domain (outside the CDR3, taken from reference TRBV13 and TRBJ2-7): AAGVIQSPRHLIKEKRETATLKCYPIPRHDTVYWYQQGPGQDPQFLISFYEKMQSDKGSIPDRFSAQQFSDYHSELNMSSLELGDSALYFCASSPGQGVHEQYFGPGTRLTVT.

This chain's CDR3 is CASRGRGRSEKLFF. CDR3 in DNA: TGTGCCAGCAGGGGCAGGGGGCGCTCCGAAAAACTGTTTTTT. The chain joins TRBV5-6 to TRBJ1-4; 8 nucleotides agree with TRBD1. CDR1 is SGHDT and CDR2 is YYEEEE in the germline V gene. The CDR3 is made up of 14 amino acids. V shed 5 bases, J shed 8 bases, and the junction held 8 bases outside the gene matches. The full variable domain, its missing parts supplied by reference TRBV5-6 and TRBJ1-4, is DAGVTQSPTHLIKTRGQQVTLRCSPKSGHDTVSWYQQALGQGPQFIFQYYEEEERQRGNFPDRFSGHQFPNYSSELNVNALLLGDSALYLCASRGRGRSEKLFFGSGTQLSVL.

The CDR3 loop reads CASSDDLKRLAQPDEQFF. The CDR3 nucleotides are TGTGCCAGCAGTGATGATTTGAAGCGGCTCGCCCAACCGGATGAGCAGTTCTTC. The chain combines TRBV2 with TRBJ2-1; TRBD2 might be the D (5 bases). Trimming stripped 3 bases from V and 8 bases from J, with 26 bases between. The length of the CDR3 is 18 residues. The germline CDR1 and CDR2 sequences are SNHLY and FYNNEI.

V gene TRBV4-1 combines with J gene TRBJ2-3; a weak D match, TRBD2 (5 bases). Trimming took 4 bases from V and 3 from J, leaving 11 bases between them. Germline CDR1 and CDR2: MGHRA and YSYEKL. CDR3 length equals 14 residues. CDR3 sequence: CASSPRTQTDTQYF. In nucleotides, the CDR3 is TGCGCCAGCAGCCCTCGGACTCAGACAGATACGCAGTATTTT.

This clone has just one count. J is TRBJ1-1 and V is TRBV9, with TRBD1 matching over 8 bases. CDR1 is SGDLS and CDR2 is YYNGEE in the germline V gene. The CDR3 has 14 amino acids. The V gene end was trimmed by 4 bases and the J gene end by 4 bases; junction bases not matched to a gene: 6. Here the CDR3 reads CASSLRQGSTEAFF. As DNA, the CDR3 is TGTGCCAGCAGCCTGAGACAGGGGAGCACTGAAGCTTTCTTT.

CDR3 region: CASSISLAAYEQYF. In DNA, the CDR3 is TGTGCCAGTAGTATTTCGCTAGCGGCCTACGAGCAGTACTTC. This rearrangement joins TRBV19 to TRBJ2-7; 7 bases are a match to TRBD2. J lost 2 bases, V lost 3 bases, and 4 bases had no gene match. The CDR3 spans 14 residues. From germline, CDR1 is LNHDA and CDR2 SQIVND (reference sequence).

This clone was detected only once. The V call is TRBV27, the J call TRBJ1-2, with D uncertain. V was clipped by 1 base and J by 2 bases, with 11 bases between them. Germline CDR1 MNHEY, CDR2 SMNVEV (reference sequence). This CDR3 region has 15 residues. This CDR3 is CASSLLGRQNYGYTF. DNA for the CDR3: TGTGCCAGCAGTTTATTGGGCAGGCAGAACTATGGCTACACCTTC.

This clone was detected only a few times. CDR3 sequence (DNA): TGTGCCAGCAGTGACAGCTCCTACGAGCAGTACTTC. It specifies CASSDSSYEQYF. The rearrangement links TRBV6-1 to TRBJ2-7, with unresolved D. CDR1 is MNHNS, CDR2 SASEGT, per germline. The V end lost 3 bases, the J end lost 0 bases, and 3 bases lay between the germline ends. The CDR3 consists of 12 residues.

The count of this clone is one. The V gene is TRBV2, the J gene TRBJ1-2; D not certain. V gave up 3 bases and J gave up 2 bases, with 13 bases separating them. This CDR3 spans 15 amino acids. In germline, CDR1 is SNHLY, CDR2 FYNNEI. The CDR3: CASSENWGGNYGYTF. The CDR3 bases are TGTGCCAGCAGTGAGAATTGGGGAGGCAACTATGGCTACACCTTC.

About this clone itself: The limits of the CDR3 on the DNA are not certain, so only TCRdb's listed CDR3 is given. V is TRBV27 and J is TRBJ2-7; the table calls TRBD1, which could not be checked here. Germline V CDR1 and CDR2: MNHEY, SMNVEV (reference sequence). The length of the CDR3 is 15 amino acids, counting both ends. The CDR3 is CASSFLAGPVYEQYF.

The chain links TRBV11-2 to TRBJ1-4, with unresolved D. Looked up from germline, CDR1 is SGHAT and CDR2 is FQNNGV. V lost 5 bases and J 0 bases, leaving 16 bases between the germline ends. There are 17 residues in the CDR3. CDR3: CASSLMPGAATNEKLFF. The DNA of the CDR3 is TGTGCCAGCAGCCTTATGCCGGGAGCCGCAACTAATGAAAAACTGTTTTTT. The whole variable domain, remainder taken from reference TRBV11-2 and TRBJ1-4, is EAGVAQSPRYKIIEKRQSVAFWCNPISGHATLYWYQQILGQGPKLLIQFQNNGVVDDSQLPKDRFSAERLKGVDSTLKIQPAKLEDSAVYLCASSLMPGAATNEKLFFGSGTQLSVL.